The clone carrying this T cell receptor beta chain came up a few times. These data come from a study of regulatory T cells in long-lasting Graves disease. Time point given: newly diagnosed GD, antithyroid drugs for less than 3 months. Generation of the TCR library employed RNA extracted from PBMCs. The patient group derived from an endocrinology department in Xi'an, China. With 5 bases clipped from V and 8 bases from J, the junction kept 22 bases outside the gene matches. The CDR3 consists of 18 residues. Germline CDR1 and CDR2: MDHEN and SYDVKM. Researchers made TCR beta libraries by using iRepertoire HTBI primers and running Arm-PCR on CDR3 regions. TCRdb reanalysed the multiplex PCR reads using MiXCR and keeps one entry per CDR3 protein. The repertoire holds 440,000 or so distinct CDR3 sequences, about 15% seen once, with roughly 17% in the top ten. The sample was also linked to a second study, of T cells in Graves' hyperthyroidism and ophthalmopathy. From that study: Patients aged 18 to 65 had newly diagnosed hyperthyroidism of under 2 months' duration. TCR CDR3 regions were first amplified by RT-PCR with HTBI primers.

The TCR was taken from a woman between 25 and 40 years old with Graves disease. The J gene is TRBJ1-2, the V gene TRBV28, with 8 bases lining up with TRBD1. Sequencing was performed on peripheral blood mononuclear cells (PBMCs), taken at new diagnosis, from a patient treated with antithyroid drugs. CDR3 nucleotides: TGTGCCAGCAGTCCCCGAGGAGACAGGGGATCCGGAACGCGAGGCTACACCTTC. Translating it yields CASSPRGDRGSGTRGYTF.